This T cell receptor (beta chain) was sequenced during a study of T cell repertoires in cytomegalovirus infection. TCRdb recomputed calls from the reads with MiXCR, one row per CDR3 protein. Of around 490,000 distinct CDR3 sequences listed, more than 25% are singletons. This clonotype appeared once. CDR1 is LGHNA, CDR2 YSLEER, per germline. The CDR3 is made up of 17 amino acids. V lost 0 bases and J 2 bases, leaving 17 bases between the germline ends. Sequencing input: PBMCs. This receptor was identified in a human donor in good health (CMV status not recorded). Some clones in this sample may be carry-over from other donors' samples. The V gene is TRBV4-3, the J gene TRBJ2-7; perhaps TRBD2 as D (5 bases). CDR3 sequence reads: CASSQDLRAATTYEQYV. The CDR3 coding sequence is TGCGCCAGCAGCCAAGATTTGAGGGCGGCGACTACCTACGAGCAGTACGTC.